Here is one TCR beta chain with its context. Antigen unknown. Production of TCR beta libraries used UMI-labeled 5' RACE as the method. TCRdb reprocessed the 5' RACE reads and stores each CDR3 protein as one record, lacking DNA. The sample has just under 5,000 distinct CDR3 sequences. The source of the sample is a study of human CD8 memory T cell subsets. Study-level results: Beta chains alone were the T cell receptor chains sequenced in the study. The authors found that stem-like memory and precursor exhausted T cell repertoires overlapped minimally.

The CDR3 contains 16 residues. In germline, CDR1 is MNHEY, CDR2 SVGEGT. The starting material, duplicate vials of under 190,000 sorted CD8+ T cells per subset, provided the RNA. This TCR was recovered from a human donor in good health. The sequencing input was CD8+ effector memory T cells (TEM) sorted from PBMCs. Specified subset: effector memory CD8 T cells, CCR7- CD45RO+ CD95+. The rearrangement uses TRBV6-2 or TRBV6-3 and TRBJ2-2; TCRdb's D gene call, TRBD2, goes unchecked for lack of DNA. CDR3 loop: CASSVAGDPNTGELFF.